These 27 T cell receptor beta chains originate from one sample sequenced in a study of T cell clonotyping in hematopoietic cell transplantation. This table comes from immunoSEQ multiplex PCR, and its TCRdb copy is limited to in-frame clones, with some not included. This table has approximately 17,000 clones, around 71% appearing once. Sequencing was performed on peripheral blood mononuclear cells. The receptors were gathered from a woman in her sixties in good health. Some clones in this sample may be carry-over from other donors' samples.

The rearrangement uses TRBV5-1 and TRBJ1-1; no definite D call. Between the trimmed V and J ends, which lost 0 bases and 3 bases, there was a span of 15 bases. The CDR3 has 16 residues. CDR1 and CDR2 (germline): SGHRS, YFSETQ. The CDR3 nucleotides read TGCGCCAGCAGCTTGGAAGTAGGCAGCGTTTACACTGAAGCTTTCTTT. This gives the protein CASSLEVGSVYTEAFF.

The table lists this clone with a few counts. V usage is TRBV27 and J usage is TRBJ2-7; D possibly corresponds to TRBD1 (6 bases). V shed 6 bases and J shed 1 base, with 10 bases lying between them. CDR3 length: 13 residues. Looked up from germline, CDR1 is MNHEY and CDR2 is SMNVEV (reference sequence). In DNA form, the CDR3 reads TGTGCCAGCAGGGACAGTTGGTCCTACGAGCAGTACTTC. Protein sequence: CASRDSWSYEQYF.

The genes are TRBV2 and TRBJ1-2; the D gene is possibly TRBD1 (5 bases). CDR1 is SNHLY and CDR2 is FYNNEI in the germline V gene. The CDR3 contains 14 residues. Trimming stripped 5 bases from V and 6 bases from J, with 16 bases between. The CDR3 DNA sequence: TGTGCCAGCAGTCGGACCTACCTGACAGATGGCTACACCTTC. This encodes CASSRTYLTDGYTF.

The V gene is TRBV4-2, the J gene TRBJ2-5, with 7 bases fitting TRBD2. Germline V CDR1 and CDR2: LGHNA, YNFKEQ. This CDR3 is 18 amino acids long. Trimming at V came to 0 bases and at J to 2 bases, leaving 12 bases not matched to a gene. Here the CDR3 reads CASSQDLRTGGRQETQYF. The CDR3 DNA follows: TGTGCCAGCAGCCAAGACTTGAGAACGGGAGGCAGACAAGAGACCCAGTACTTC.

This rearrangement joins TRBV7-9 to TRBJ1-5; 7 bases map to TRBD1. CDR3 length equals 13 residues. The V segment lost 5 bases and the J segment 5 bases; nucleotides outside the gene matches: 3. Germline CDR1 SEHNR, CDR2 FQNEAQ (reference sequence). The CDR3 coding sequence is TGTGCCAGCAGCCGACAGGGAGATCAGCCCCAGCATTTT. It translates to CASSRQGDQPQHF.

The V gene is TRBV30, the J gene TRBJ2-3; TRBD2 matches 8 bases. The CDR3 length is 14 residues. Trimming took 0 bases from V and 6 from J; bases not matched to a gene: 5. Germline-derived CDR1 and CDR2 are GTSNPN and SVGIG (reference sequence). CDR3 DNA sequence: TGTGCCTGGAGTGTACTGCTAGCGGGCGATACGCAGTATTTT. Protein product: CAWSVLLAGDTQYF.

V and J are TRBV28 and TRBJ1-2; the D gene is possibly TRBD1 (5 bases). The V and J ends lost 6 bases and 4 bases respectively, with 21 bases between them. Per the germline V gene, CDR1 is MDHEN and CDR2 is SYDVKM. The CDR3 is 16 amino acids. The CDR3 is CASSPTPGQGGYGYTF. Written as DNA, the CDR3 is TGTGCCAGCAGCCCTACTCCTGGCCAGGGAGGCTATGGCTACACCTTC.

The J gene is TRBJ2-5, the V gene TRBV29-1; TRBD2 is a possible D gene (5 bases). Deletions cut 7 bases from V and 2 bases from J, with 17 bases between. The germline CDR1 and CDR2 sequences are SQVTM and ANQGSEA. This CDR3 is 14 amino acids long. The CDR3 bases are TGCAGCGCTAGATGGGCGGGCACTCAAGAGACCCAGTACTTC. Amino acid sequence: CSARWAGTQETQYF.

The V call is TRBV28, the J call TRBJ2-5, with 9 bases aligning to TRBD1. The germline CDR1 and CDR2 sequences are MDHEN and SYDVKM. The CDR3 runs 15 residues. V lost 4 bases to trimming and J lost 4 bases; unmatched junction nucleotides: 7. The CDR3 sequence: CASSSGTGLRETQYF. CDR3 in DNA: TGTGCCAGCAGTTCGGGGACAGGGTTAAGAGAGACCCAGTACTTC.

This chain links TRBV30 with TRBJ2-7, with no clear D. CDR1 and CDR2 from the germline V gene are GTSNPN and SVGIG (reference sequence). V was trimmed by 2 bases and J by 4 bases, leaving 18 bases between them. The CDR3 length is 15 residues. The CDR3 spells CAWSSYGAAFYEQYF. For the CDR3, the DNA is TGTGCCTGGAGTAGTTACGGCGCAGCTTTTTACGAGCAGTACTTC.

This clone came up a few times. Other DNA sequences in the same sample also yield this CDR3. The chain recombines TRBV19 with TRBJ1-2, with a tentative D call TRBD1 (5 bases). This CDR3 spans 10 amino acids. V was trimmed by 9 bases and J by 5 bases, leaving 7 bases between them. Germline CDR1 LNHDA, CDR2 SQIVND (reference sequence). The chain's CDR3 is CASEGYGYTF. The DNA of the CDR3 is TGTGCCAGCGAGGGGTATGGCTACACCTTC.

V gene TRBV28 combines with J gene TRBJ2-7; D is unresolved. Germline V gene data show CDR1 as MDHEN and CDR2 as SYDVKM. The V and J ends lost 3 bases and 2 bases respectively, with 8 bases between them. The CDR3 sequence is 13 residues long. CDR3 DNA sequence: TGTGCCAGCAGTTTTTTGTCCCCCTACGAGCAGTACTTC. Its protein product is CASSFLSPYEQYF. Filled out from reference TRBV28 and TRBJ2-7, the complete variable domain reads DVKVTQSSRYLVKRTGEKVFLECVQDMDHENMFWYRQDPGLGLRLIYFSYDVKMKEKGDIPEGYSVSREKKERFSLILESASTNQTSMYLCASSFLSPYEQYFGPGTRLTVT.

The V and J genes are TRBV7-2 and TRBJ1-2; no firm D call. The CDR3 contains 14 residues. The germline CDR1 and CDR2 sequences are SGHTA and FQGNSA. Deletions cut 5 bases from V and 2 bases from J, with 12 bases between. The CDR3: CASSQYNVNYGYTF. CDR3 in DNA: TGTGCCAGCAGCCAATATAACGTGAACTATGGCTACACCTTC.

This clone has a handful of counts. The chain carries TRBV4-3 and TRBJ1-5, with D possibly matching TRBD1 (5 bases). The CDR3 runs to 16 residues. Germline CDR1 is LGHNA and CDR2 is YSLEER. The V end lost 3 bases, the J end lost 1 base, and 13 bases lay between the germline ends. The CDR3: CASSQGEKGSNQPQHF. The CDR3 coding sequence is TGCGCCAGCAGCCAGGGCGAAAAGGGGAGCAATCAGCCCCAGCATTTT.

V usage is TRBV7-8 and J usage is TRBJ1-2; D ambiguous. CDR3 length: 14 amino acids. Germline V gene sequence: CDR1 SGHVS, CDR2 FQNEAQ. The V gene lost 1 base and the J gene lost 6 bases, with 12 bases spanning the gap. The CDR3 is CASSLGGEWNGYTF. The CDR3 DNA follows: TGTGCCAGCAGCTTAGGAGGAGAATGGAATGGCTACACCTTC.

This chain links TRBV2 with TRBJ2-7; 11 bases map to TRBD2. This CDR3 is 15 amino acids long. Per the germline V gene, CDR1 is SNHLY and CDR2 is FYNNEI. V lost 2 bases and J lost 7; bases outside the gene matches: 7. The CDR3 loop is CASSESTSGSQEQYF. In DNA, the CDR3 is TGTGCCAGCAGTGAAAGTACTAGCGGGAGTCAAGAGCAGTACTTC. The full variable domain, rest sourced from reference TRBV2 and TRBJ2-7, is EPEVTQTPSHQVTQMGQEVILRCVPISNHLYFYWYRQILGQKVEFLVSFYNNEISEKSEIFDDQFSVERPDGSNFTLKIRSTKLEDSAMYFCASSESTSGSQEQYFGPGTRLTVT.

This chain joins TRBV29-1 and TRBJ2-3, with 9 bases aligning to TRBD2. Germline values: CDR1 SQVTM, CDR2 ANQGSEA. V was clipped by 7 bases and J by 0 bases; unmatched bases: 5. CDR3 length: 14 residues. CDR3: CSGGGVRSTDTQYF. For the CDR3, the DNA is TGCAGCGGCGGGGGGGTTCGGAGCACAGATACGCAGTATTTT.

The chain uses TRBV4-2 and TRBJ1-6, with unresolved D. Trimming removed 1 base at V and 9 bases at J, with 10 bases between. The germline gives CDR1 LGHNA, CDR2 YNFKEQ. This CDR3 contains 14 residues. CDR3 DNA: TGTGCCAGCAGCCAAGGAGGACTCCGTTCACCCCTCCACTTT. Translated: CASSQGGLRSPLHF.

This chain uses TRBV4-3 with TRBJ2-7; 8 bases align to TRBD1. The V and J ends lost 4 bases and 1 base, in that order; junction bases with no gene match: 3. Germline CDR1 and CDR2: LGHNA and YSLEER. The CDR3 runs 14 residues. This chain's CDR3 is CASSLTGGSYEQYF. The CDR3 DNA reads as TGCGCCAGCAGCCTCACAGGGGGTTCCTACGAGCAGTACTTC.

This chain joins TRBV4-2 and TRBJ2-7; weak D call: TRBD1 (6 bases). The CDR3 is 14 amino acids. Deletions cut 1 base from V and 7 bases from J, with 14 bases between. Looked up from germline, CDR1 is LGHNA and CDR2 is YNFKEQ. Here the CDR3 DNA reads TGTGCCAGCAGCCAAGCGTCAGGGGCGGAGGAGCAGTACTTC. This encodes CASSQASGAEEQYF.

The gene calls are TRBV29-1 and TRBJ1-2, with a weak D call TRBD1 (5 bases). The ends were cut back, 7 bases at V and 2 bases at J, with 14 bases in the middle. The CDR3 loop spans 13 amino acids. CDR1 SQVTM and CDR2 ANQGSEA come from the germline V gene. The CDR3 DNA is TGCAGCGACGGACCAGGGCAGAACTATGGCTACACCTTC. This gives the protein CSDGPGQNYGYTF.

Written as DNA, the CDR3 is TGCGCCAGCAGCCAAGACCTCTCAGCGGGAGGTCTGTCCTACGAGCAGTACTTC. Encoded protein: CASSQDLSAGGLSYEQYF. This chain joins TRBV4-3 and TRBJ2-7; 9 bases are a match to TRBD2. Trimming at V came to 0 bases and at J to 1 base, leaving 10 bases not matched to a gene. Germline V CDR1 and CDR2: LGHNA, YSLEER. The CDR3 is made up of 18 amino acids.

The chain links TRBV6-1 to TRBJ2-7; tentatively, D is TRBD2 (5 bases). Trimming removed 0 bases at V and 2 bases at J, with 8 bases between. CDR3 length: 14 amino acids. Germline V CDR1 and CDR2: MNHNS, SASEGT. CDR3 nucleotides: TGTGCCAGCAGTGAAGCAATAGCGACCTACGAGCAGTACTTC. Encoded protein: CASSEAIATYEQYF.

This clone showed up just a few times. The chain has TRBV5-6 and TRBJ1-2; TRBD1 matches 7 bases. The CDR3 loop spans 13 amino acids. Germline trimming cut 3 bases from V and 7 bases from J; bases unmatched to any gene: 6. CDR1 is SGHDT and CDR2 is YYEEEE in the germline V gene. CDR3 region: CASSSTGVSGYTF. CDR3 in DNA: TGTGCCAGCAGCTCCACAGGGGTCTCTGGCTACACCTTC. Full variable domain (outside the CDR3, taken from reference TRBV5-6 and TRBJ1-2): DAGVTQSPTHLIKTRGQQVTLRCSPKSGHDTVSWYQQALGQGPQFIFQYYEEEERQRGNFPDRFSGHQFPNYSSELNVNALLLGDSALYLCASSSTGVSGYTFGSGTRLTVV.

This clone appeared once. This chain uses TRBV28 with TRBJ1-1; no clear D. The ends were cut back, 3 bases at V and 4 bases at J, with 12 bases in the middle. The CDR3 is made up of 14 amino acids. From germline, CDR1 is MDHEN and CDR2 SYDVKM. DNA for the CDR3: TGTGCCAGCAGTTTCCCTCAGCGGGGCACTGAAGCTTTCTTT. Its translation: CASSFPQRGTEAFF.

The chain has TRBV9 and TRBJ2-3; no firm D call. Germline V gene sequence: CDR1 SGDLS, CDR2 YYNGEE. Trimming took 0 bases from V and 6 from J, leaving 11 bases between them. This CDR3 has 14 amino acids. CDR3 bases: TGTGCCAGCAGCGTAGTGGATATAGGGGATACGCAGTATTTT. It specifies CASSVVDIGDTQYF.

This clone has just one count. This sequence joins TRBV28 and TRBJ2-1; D is perhaps TRBD2 (5 bases). V shed 6 bases and J shed 0 bases, with 15 bases lying between them. CDR3 size: 16 residues. The germline V gene has CDR1 MDHEN and CDR2 SYDVKM. CDR3 nucleotides: TGTGCCAGCAGGAAATCCCTTAGCGACTCCTACAATGAGCAGTTCTTC. It translates to CASRKSLSDSYNEQFF.